These 29 T cell receptor beta chains came from one sample sequenced in a study of cytomegalovirus exposure and HLA in healthy donors. The data were produced by immunoSEQ multiplex PCR, yet TCRdb's version contains in-frame clones alone and is incomplete. The table lists about 300,000 clones, roughly 90% of them singletons. What was sequenced was PBMCs. Source of these receptors: a woman younger than 35 in good health and CMV-seronegative.

In its sample, this clone was seen once. V usage is TRBV4-1 and J usage is TRBJ2-1; 8 bases fit TRBD1. The trim removed 4 bases at V and 12 bases at J, leaving 14 bases unmatched. CDR3 length: 15 residues. Germline V gene sequence: CDR1 MGHRA, CDR2 YSYEKL. The CDR3 region has the DNA TGCGCCAGCAGCCTGAAGACAGGGGCTTACTTGATGCAGTTCTTC. Protein product: CASSLKTGAYLMQFF.

The chain uses TRBV11-2 and TRBJ2-2; 8 nucleotides agree with TRBD2. The CDR3 has 14 residues. V shed 1 base and J 5 bases; nucleotides not matched to a gene: 0. CDR1 and CDR2 (germline): SGHAT, FQNNGV. The CDR3 nucleotides are TGTGCCAGCAGCTTAGTAGCGGGGACCGGGGAGCTGTTTTTT. This codes for CASSLVAGTGELFF.

The CDR3 bases are TGTGCCAGCAGCGTAGACGACTTCTACGAGCAGTACTTC. This translates into CASSVDDFYEQYF. The V call is TRBV9, the J call TRBJ2-7; D gene ambiguous. V was trimmed by 0 bases and J by 3 bases, leaving 7 bases between them. Germline assignment: CDR1 SGDLS and CDR2 YYNGEE. The CDR3 extends over 13 amino acids.

The chain links TRBV18 to TRBJ2-7; 8 nucleotides match TRBD1. Germline CDR1 and CDR2: KGHSH and LQKENI. The CDR3 contains 16 residues. V lost 3 bases to trimming and J lost 2 bases; unmatched junction nucleotides: 9. The CDR3 loop is CASSPSPFRGPYEQYF. The DNA of the CDR3 is TGTGCCAGCTCACCGTCTCCTTTCAGGGGGCCCTACGAGCAGTACTTC.

This rearrangement joins TRBV14 to TRBJ1-1; D possibly corresponds to TRBD1 (6 bases). Trimming stripped 4 bases from V and 2 bases from J, with 23 bases between. The CDR3 consists of 18 residues. Germline lookup yields CDR1 SGHDN and CDR2 FVKESK. The DNA of the CDR3 is TGTGCCAGCAGCCTTACCCACCCAGGGGCCCCTGGCAACACTGAAGCTTTCTTT. Translating gives CASSLTHPGAPGNTEAFF.

The rearrangement uses TRBV15 and TRBJ2-1; 8 bases align to TRBD2. The CDR3 length is 14 residues. V lost 8 bases and J lost 2; bases outside the gene matches: 5. Per the germline V gene, CDR1 is LNHNV and CDR2 is YYDKDF (reference sequence). The CDR3 DNA sequence: TGTGCCACCCATACTAGCGGACCCTACAATGAGCAGTTCTTC. This translates into CATHTSGPYNEQFF.

This clone appeared a single time. The V and J genes are TRBV28 and TRBJ2-7; TRBD2 matches at 9 bases. The germline CDR1 and CDR2 sequences are MDHEN and SYDVKM. The CDR3 spans 14 residues. V shed 6 bases, J shed 3 bases, and the junction held 6 bases outside the gene matches. The DNA for the CDR3 is TGTGCCAGCAGAATAGCGGGAGAGCTCTACGAGCAGTACTTC. Translation: CASRIAGELYEQYF.

The chain uses TRBV30 and TRBJ1-4; unclear D gene. Trimming left V 2 bases short and J 1 base short, with 5 bases between. Germline loops: CDR1 GTSNPN, CDR2 SVGIG (reference sequence). The CDR3 runs 13 residues. CDR3 sequence (DNA): TGTGCCTGGAGTTCAATAACTAATGAAAAACTGTTTTTT. Translating gives CAWSSITNEKLFF.

The chain carries TRBV28 and TRBJ1-3, with D hard to call. Trimming took off 1 base at V and 0 bases at J, with 4 bases between the two ends. CDR1 and CDR2 from the germline V gene are MDHEN and SYDVKM. The CDR3 runs 14 residues. The DNA of the CDR3 is TGTGCCAGCAGTTTATTGAGCTCTGGAAACACCATATATTTT. Translated, it gives CASSLLSSGNTIYF.

The chain links TRBV11-2 to TRBJ2-1; 12 nucleotides agree with TRBD2. Germline V gene lookup returns CDR1 SGHAT and CDR2 FQNNGV. J lost 4 bases, V lost 5 bases, and 6 bases had no gene match. This CDR3 has 16 residues. The CDR3 spells CASSVWTSGAYNEQFF. The CDR3 region has the DNA TGTGCCAGCAGCGTATGGACTAGCGGGGCTTACAATGAGCAGTTCTTC.

The chain is built from TRBV6-5 and TRBJ1-1, with 9 positions matching TRBD1. Germline V gives CDR1 MNHEY, CDR2 SVGAGI. This CDR3 contains 15 residues. V was clipped by 8 bases and J by 10 bases; unmatched bases: 17. The chain's CDR3 is CASRAAGTGKFGAFF. The CDR3 DNA is TGTGCCAGCCGGGCCGCCGGGACAGGGAAGTTTGGAGCTTTCTTT.

The chain carries TRBV28 and TRBJ2-7; 7 nucleotides line up with TRBD1. There are 13 residues in the CDR3. The germline V gene has CDR1 MDHEN and CDR2 SYDVKM. V was pared by 4 bases and J by 3 bases, with 3 bases of the junction left unmatched. The CDR3 DNA follows: TGTGCCAGCAGTTGGGACAGCGACTACGAGCAGTACTTC. Protein: CASSWDSDYEQYF.

The chain uses TRBV29-1 and TRBJ2-3; TRBD2 might be the D (5 bases). Germline V gene data show CDR1 as SQVTM and CDR2 as ANQGSEA. The CDR3 has 15 amino acids. Trimming cost V 2 bases and J 6 bases, with 18 bases left between them. The CDR3, as DNA: TGCAGCGTTGAACCGGTCGAGGAGGTGGGGGATACGCAGTATTTT. This codes for CSVEPVEEVGDTQYF.

V is TRBV6-4 and J is TRBJ2-1; 9 bases are a match to TRBD1. V was pared by 4 bases and J by 5 bases, with 9 bases of the junction left unmatched. This CDR3 is 16 amino acids long. Germline V gene data show CDR1 as MRHNA and CDR2 as SNTAGT. The CDR3 sequence is CASSALPGQGNNEQFF. The CDR3, as DNA: TGTGCCAGCAGTGCCCTTCCGGGACAGGGAAACAATGAGCAGTTCTTC.

The chain joins TRBV5-1 to TRBJ1-1; 7 bases align to TRBD1. The trim removed 4 bases at V and 0 bases at J, leaving 9 bases unmatched. Per the germline V gene, CDR1 is SGHRS and CDR2 is YFSETQ. This CDR3 has 16 residues. The DNA of the CDR3 is TGCGCCAGCAGCGAAACGACAGGGCCTCTGAACACTGAAGCTTTCTTT. Translation gives CASSETTGPLNTEAFF.

V and J are TRBV5-4 and TRBJ2-7; D possibly corresponds to TRBD2 (5 bases). The CDR3 consists of 14 residues. Germline V gives CDR1 SGHNT, CDR2 YYREEE (reference sequence). Between the trimmed V and J ends, which lost 3 bases and 1 base, there was a span of 11 bases. The CDR3 nucleotides are TGTGCCAGCAGCTCAGGACGGGGATCCTACGAGCAGTACTTC. This encodes CASSSGRGSYEQYF.

A word on this clone: Other DNA sequences in this specimen translate into the identical CDR3. CDR3 sequence reads: CASSLFQGSYEQYF. The CDR3 DNA sequence: TGTGCCAGCAGTTTATTTCAGGGATCCTACGAGCAGTACTTC. V usage is TRBV27 and J usage is TRBJ2-7; D is possibly TRBD1 (5 bases). CDR1 and CDR2 (germline): MNHEY, SMNVEV (reference sequence). Trimming took off 1 base at V and 1 base at J, with 8 bases between the two ends. The CDR3 length is 14 residues.

V is TRBV4-3 and J is TRBJ1-1; no definite D call. This CDR3 is built from 14 residues. Germline assignment: CDR1 LGHNA and CDR2 YSLEER. Trimming took 0 bases from V and 2 from J, leaving 7 bases between them. CDR3 nucleotides: TGCGCCAGCAGCCAAGACGGGATAAACACTGAAGCTTTCTTT. This gives the protein CASSQDGINTEAFF.

This chain connects TRBV5-1 to TRBJ1-1; perhaps TRBD1 as D (5 bases). V was cut by 5 bases and J by 5 bases, with 19 bases left in between. Germline loops: CDR1 SGHRS, CDR2 YFSETQ. The CDR3 loop spans 15 amino acids. CDR3 in amino acids: CASSTLSGAGTEAFF. The CDR3 nucleotides are TGCGCCAGCAGTACCTTGTCGGGCGCAGGGACTGAAGCTTTCTTT.

The chain employs TRBV29-1 and TRBJ2-7; 10 bases match TRBD1. The V and J ends lost 4 bases and 4 bases, in that order; junction bases with no gene match: 7. CDR3 length: 14 amino acids. The germline CDR1 and CDR2 sequences are SQVTM and ANQGSEA. The CDR3 reads CSVVRGQGGYEQYF. DNA of the CDR3: TGCAGCGTTGTGAGAGGACAGGGGGGGTACGAGCAGTACTTC.

This clone has just a few counts. The V gene is TRBV5-1, the J gene TRBJ1-1; TRBD1 agrees at 8 bases. The CDR3 is 15 amino acids. Germline loops: CDR1 SGHRS, CDR2 YFSETQ. The V segment lost 0 bases and the J segment 3 bases; nucleotides outside the gene matches: 4. CDR3 in amino acids: CASSLAPQGDTEAFF. CDR3 nucleotides: TGCGCCAGCAGCTTGGCCCCACAGGGGGACACTGAAGCTTTCTTT.

This clone was observed a few times. The J gene is TRBJ1-1, the V gene TRBV2; D possibly corresponds to TRBD1 (6 bases). Germline CDR1 and CDR2: SNHLY and FYNNEI. The CDR3 spans 13 residues. With 6 bases removed from V and 4 bases from J, the gap between germline ends came to 12 bases. Here the CDR3 DNA reads TGTGCCAGCAGGCAAGACAGGTTCACTGAAGCTTTCTTT. Its protein product is CASRQDRFTEAFF.

In the case of this clone: Mismatch with germline at one junction end may stem from a read error. This chain connects TRBV2 to TRBJ1-2; the D gene is possibly TRBD1 (5 bases). The CDR3 contains 15 residues. Germline CDR1 is SNHLY and CDR2 is FYNNEI. CDR3 amino acids: CASSEEKQAHYGYTF. The CDR3 bases are TGTGCCAGCAGCGAAGAAAAACAGGCTCACTATGGCTACACCTTC.

Here the CDR3 DNA reads TGCGCCAGCAGCCAAGGACTAGCGGGAGGCTGGGAGCAGTACTTC. Amino acids: CASSQGLAGGWEQYF. The J gene is TRBJ2-7, the V gene TRBV4-1; 13 bases fit TRBD2. Germline V gene lookup returns CDR1 MGHRA and CDR2 YSYEKL. The J segment lost 7 bases and the V segment lost 1 base, leaving 4 bases of the junction unmatched. The CDR3 consists of 15 residues.

The chain carries TRBV19 and TRBJ2-5; 8 positions agree with TRBD2. Germline-derived CDR1 and CDR2 are LNHDA and SQIVND (reference sequence). V was pared by 1 base and J by 1 base, with 2 bases of the junction left unmatched. The CDR3 is 15 amino acids. The CDR3 sequence: CASSIAGGPQETQYF. The CDR3, as DNA: TGTGCCAGTAGTATAGCGGGAGGGCCCCAAGAGACCCAGTACTTC.

J is TRBJ2-3 and V is TRBV5-1, with D perhaps matching TRBD1 (5 bases). The CDR3 extends over 16 amino acids. The V and J ends lost 0 bases and 2 bases respectively, with 13 bases between them. Germline CDR1 reads SGHRS; CDR2 reads YFSETQ. The CDR3 loop reads CASSLENRIPTDTQYF. The CDR3 coding sequence is TGCGCCAGCAGCTTGGAGAACAGGATCCCCACAGATACGCAGTATTTT. Variable domain in full (rest from reference TRBV5-1 and TRBJ2-3): KAGVTQTPRYLIKTRGQQVTLSCSPISGHRSVSWYQQTPGQGLQFLFEYFSETQRNKGNFPGRFSGRQFSNSRSEMNVSTLELGDSALYLCASSLENRIPTDTQYFGPGTRLTVL.

This rearrangement joins TRBV30 to TRBJ1-3; a weak D match, TRBD1 (5 bases). The CDR3 is 15 amino acids. The germline CDR1 and CDR2 sequences are GTSNPN and SVGIG (reference sequence). V lost 4 bases and J 2 bases, leaving 15 bases between the germline ends. The CDR3 nucleotides are TGTGCCTGGACCCTACAGGTATCTCCTGGAAACACCATATATTTT. Translation: CAWTLQVSPGNTIYF.

The chain employs TRBV7-3 and TRBJ2-1; 7 bases are shared with TRBD2. Germline assignment: CDR1 SGHTA and CDR2 FQGTGA. CDR3 length: 12 residues. V shed 8 bases, J shed 2 bases, and the junction held 0 bases outside the gene matches. The CDR3 DNA reads TGTGCCAGCGGGACTACCTACAATGAGCAGTTCTTC. Translation gives CASGTTYNEQFF.

V usage is TRBV27 and J usage is TRBJ1-6; the match to TRBD1 covers 7 bases. The CDR3 sequence is 15 residues long. V lost 5 bases to trimming and J lost 5 bases; unmatched junction nucleotides: 6. Germline loops: CDR1 MNHEY, CDR2 SMNVEV (reference sequence). The CDR3 DNA is TGTGCCAGCAGTCGAACGGGACAGAATAATTCACCCCTCCACTTT. Translating gives CASSRTGQNNSPLHF.